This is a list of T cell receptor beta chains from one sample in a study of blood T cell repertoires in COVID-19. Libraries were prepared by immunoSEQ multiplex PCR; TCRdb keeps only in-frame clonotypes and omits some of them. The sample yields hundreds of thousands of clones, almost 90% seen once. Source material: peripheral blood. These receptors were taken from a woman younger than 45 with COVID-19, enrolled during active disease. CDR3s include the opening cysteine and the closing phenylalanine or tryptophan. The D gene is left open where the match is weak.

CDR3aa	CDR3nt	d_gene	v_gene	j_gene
CASSVGLTGPEKLFF	TGTGCCAGCAGCGTAGGATTGACAGGGCCTGAAAAACTGTTTTTT	TRBD1	TRBV9	TRBJ1-4
CASSDGAGAEKLFF	TGTGCCAGCAGTGATGGGGCAGGGGCTGAAAAACTGTTTTTT	.	TRBV25-1	TRBJ1-4
CASSYVGGNTEAFF	TGCGCCAGCAGCTACGTGGGGGGGAACACTGAAGCTTTCTTT	.	TRBV4-1	TRBJ1-1
CAWSVGRDTEAFF	TGTGCCTGGAGTGTGGGCAGAGACACTGAAGCTTTCTTT	.	TRBV30	TRBJ1-1
CASSQTSGRKTQYF	TGTGCCAGCAGCCAAACTAGCGGGAGAAAGACCCAGTACTTC	TRBD2	TRBV5-4	TRBJ2-5
CASSRVAGQGTDTQYF	TGTGCCAGCAGCCGGGTGGCGGGACAGGGCACAGATACGCAGTATTTT	TRBD1	TRBV3-1/TRBV3-2	TRBJ2-3
CASSLRRGGPGEQYF	TGTGCCAGCAGCTTAAGGAGGGGAGGGCCGGGGGAGCAGTACTTC	TRBD2	TRBV7-9	TRBJ2-7
CASSLLAGSYNEQFF	TGTGCCAGCAGCTTACTAGCGGGTTCCTACAATGAGCAGTTCTTC	TRBD2	TRBV3-1/TRBV3-2	TRBJ2-1
CASGLAVRYEQYF	TGTGCCAGTGGGCTAGCGGTACGTTACGAGCAGTACTTC	TRBD2	TRBV11-1	TRBJ2-7
CASGRTSPDGYTF	TGTGCCAGCGGCAGGACATCCCCCGATGGCTACACCTTC	.	TRBV12-3/TRBV12-4	TRBJ1-2
CASRGQDFYEQYF	TGTGCCAGCAGGGGACAGGACTTCTACGAGCAGTACTTC	TRBD1	TRBV4-2	TRBJ2-7